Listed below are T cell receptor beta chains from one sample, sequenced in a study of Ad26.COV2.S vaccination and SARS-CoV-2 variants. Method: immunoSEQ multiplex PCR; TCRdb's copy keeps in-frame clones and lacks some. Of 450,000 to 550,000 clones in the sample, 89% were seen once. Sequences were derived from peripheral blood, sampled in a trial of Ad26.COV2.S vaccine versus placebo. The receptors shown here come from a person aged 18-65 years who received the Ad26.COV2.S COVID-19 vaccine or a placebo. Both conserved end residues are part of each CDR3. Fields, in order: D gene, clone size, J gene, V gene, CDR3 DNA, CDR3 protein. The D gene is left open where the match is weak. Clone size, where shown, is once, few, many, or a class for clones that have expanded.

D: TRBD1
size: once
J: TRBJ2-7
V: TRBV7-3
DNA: TGTGCCAGCAGCTTAAGTACCGACAGGGGGTCCGAGCAGTACTTC
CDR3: CASSLSTDRGSEQYF

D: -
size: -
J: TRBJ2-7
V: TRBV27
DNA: TGTGCCAGCAGTAGTGGCCAGGGACGCTTGAGGGAGCAGTACTTC
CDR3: CASSSGQGRLREQYF

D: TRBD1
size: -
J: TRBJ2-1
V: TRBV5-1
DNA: TGCGCCAGCAGCCCAGGGGGCCGGGGGAGGTACAATGAGCAGTTCTTC
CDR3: CASSPGGRGRYNEQFF

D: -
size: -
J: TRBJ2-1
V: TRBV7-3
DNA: TGTGCCAGCAGCTTAACGGGGGCAGGGGCCTACAATGAGCAGTTCTTC
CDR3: CASSLTGAGAYNEQFF

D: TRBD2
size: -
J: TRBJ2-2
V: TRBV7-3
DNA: TGTGCCAGCAGCCTCTCGACTAGCGGGGGCGGGGAGCTGTTTTTT
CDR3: CASSLSTSGGGELFF

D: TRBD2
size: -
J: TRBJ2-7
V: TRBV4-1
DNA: TGCGCCAGCAGCCAAGACCCGATGGGACTAGCGGTAAACTACGAGCAGTACTTC
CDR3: CASSQDPMGLAVNYEQYF

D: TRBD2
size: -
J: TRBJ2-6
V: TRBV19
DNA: TGTGCCAGTAGTTTATCTAGCGGGGGCCTCTCTGGGGCCAACGTCCTGACTTTC
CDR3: CASSLSSGGLSGANVLTF

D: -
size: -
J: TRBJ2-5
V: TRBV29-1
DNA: TGCAGCGTTACGAAGACTAGTGGAGAGACCCAGTACTTC
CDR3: CSVTKTSGETQYF

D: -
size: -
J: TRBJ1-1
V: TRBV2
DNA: TGTGCCACGTCGCGACAGGTCATGAACACTGAAGCTTTCTTT
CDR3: CATSRQVMNTEAFF

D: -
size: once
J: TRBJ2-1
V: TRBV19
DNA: TGTGCCAGTAGTATACCTATGTGGGACACCCTGTACAATGAGCAGTTCTTC
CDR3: CASSIPMWDTLYNEQFF

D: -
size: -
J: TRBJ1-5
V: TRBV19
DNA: TGTGCCAGTAGTTATGGCCGGGCGGATCAGCCCCAGCATTTT
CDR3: CASSYGRADQPQHF

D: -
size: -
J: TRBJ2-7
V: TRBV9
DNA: TGTGCCAGCAGCGTAGGCAGGGCGGGAGAGCAGTACTTC
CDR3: CASSVGRAGEQYF

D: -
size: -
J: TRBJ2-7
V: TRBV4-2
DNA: TGTGCCAGCAGCCAAGAGGTCTCGTGGACTATATCCTACGAGCAGTACTTC
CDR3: CASSQEVSWTISYEQYF

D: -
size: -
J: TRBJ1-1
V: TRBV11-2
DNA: TGTGCCAGCAGCTTAGTTCGACAGGCCATGAACACTGAAGCTTTCTTT
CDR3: CASSLVRQAMNTEAFF

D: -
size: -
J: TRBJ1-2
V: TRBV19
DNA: TGTGCCAGTAGTATCGACAGAATCAACCGCTATGGCTACACCTTC
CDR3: CASSIDRINRYGYTF

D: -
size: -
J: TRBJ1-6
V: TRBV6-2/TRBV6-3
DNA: TGTGCCAGCAGTTACTCTGGGGGAAGGAATTCACCCCTCCACTTT
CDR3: CASSYSGGRNSPLHF

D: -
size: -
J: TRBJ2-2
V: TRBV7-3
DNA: TGTGCCAGCAGCTTAGGAGAAGCTACCGGGGAGCTGTTTTTT
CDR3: CASSLGEATGELFF

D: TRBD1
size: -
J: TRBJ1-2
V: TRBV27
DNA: TGTGCCAGCAGTCCTCACCTCCCGGGACAGGGACTTGATGGCTACACCTTC
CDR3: CASSPHLPGQGLDGYTF

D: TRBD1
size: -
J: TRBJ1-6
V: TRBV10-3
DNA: TGTGCCATCAGTGATTTCCAGGGGGACGGTTCACCCCTCCACTTT
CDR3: CAISDFQGDGSPLHF

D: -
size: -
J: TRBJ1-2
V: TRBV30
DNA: TGTGCCTGGAATTTGGCAGACTATGGCTACACCTTC
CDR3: CAWNLADYGYTF

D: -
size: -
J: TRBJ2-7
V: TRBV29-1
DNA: TGCAGCGCCCTCCGTGCCTACGAGCAGTACTTC
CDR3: CSALRAYEQYF

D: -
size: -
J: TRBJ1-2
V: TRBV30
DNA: TGTGCCTGGAGTGTACGGGGGTCCGGCTACACCTTC
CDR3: CAWSVRGSGYTF

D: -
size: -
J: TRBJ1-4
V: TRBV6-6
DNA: TGTGCCAGCAGCCCTCAGGGTGGATATGAAAAACTGTTTTTT
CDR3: CASSPQGGYEKLFF

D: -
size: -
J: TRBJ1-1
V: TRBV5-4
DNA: TGTGCCAGCAGCTTGGGAGCAGGAGGCATATATAGCTTGAACACTGAAGCTTTCTTT
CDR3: CASSLGAGGIYSLNTEAFF

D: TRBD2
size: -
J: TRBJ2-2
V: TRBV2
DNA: TGTGCCAGCACCCTAATAAACCCGGGAGGTCCCGGGGAGCTGTTTTTT
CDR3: CASTLINPGGPGELFF

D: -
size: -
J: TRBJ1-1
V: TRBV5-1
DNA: TGCGCCAGCAGCCGTCATTGGGGGGGCCCTAGCGCTGAAGCTTTCTTT
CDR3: CASSRHWGGPSAEAFF